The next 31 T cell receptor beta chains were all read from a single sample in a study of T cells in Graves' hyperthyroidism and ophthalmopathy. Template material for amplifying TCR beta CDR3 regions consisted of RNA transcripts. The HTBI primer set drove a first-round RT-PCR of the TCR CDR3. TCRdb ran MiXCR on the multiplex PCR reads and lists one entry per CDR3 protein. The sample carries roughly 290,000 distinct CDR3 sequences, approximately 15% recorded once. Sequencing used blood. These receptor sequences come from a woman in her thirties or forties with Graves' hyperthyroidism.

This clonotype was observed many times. CDR3 coding DNA: TGTGCCAGCATGGGGCTGGGAGGAGGGGAAGATACGCAGTATTTT. It is translated as CASMGLGGGEDTQYF. This rearrangement joins TRBV28 to TRBJ2-3, with D possibly TRBD2 on 6 matching bases. The CDR3 is 15 residues long. Trimming shortened V by 7 bases and J by 5 bases, and 19 bases separated the two germline ends. Germline-derived CDR1 and CDR2 are MDHEN and SYDVKM.

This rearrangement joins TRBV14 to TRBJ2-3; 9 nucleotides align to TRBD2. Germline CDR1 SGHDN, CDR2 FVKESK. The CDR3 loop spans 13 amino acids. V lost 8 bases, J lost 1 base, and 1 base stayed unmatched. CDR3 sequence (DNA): TGTGCCAGCGCTAGCGGGGGCACAGATACGCAGTATTTT. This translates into CASASGGTDTQYF.

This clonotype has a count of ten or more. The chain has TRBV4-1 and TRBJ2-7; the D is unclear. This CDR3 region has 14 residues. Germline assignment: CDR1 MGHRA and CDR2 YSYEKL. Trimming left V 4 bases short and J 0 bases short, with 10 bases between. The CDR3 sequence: CASSPSALSYEQYF. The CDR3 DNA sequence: TGCGCCAGCAGCCCCTCAGCGCTCTCCTACGAGCAGTACTTC.

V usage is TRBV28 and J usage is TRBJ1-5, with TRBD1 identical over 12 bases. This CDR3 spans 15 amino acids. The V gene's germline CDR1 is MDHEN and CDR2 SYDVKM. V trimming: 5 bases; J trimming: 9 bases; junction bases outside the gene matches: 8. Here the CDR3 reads CASSLRDRGRGPQHF. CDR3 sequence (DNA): TGTGCCAGCAGTCTCCGGGACAGGGGGCGAGGGCCCCAGCATTTT. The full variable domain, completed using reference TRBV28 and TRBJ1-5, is DVKVTQSSRYLVKRTGEKVFLECVQDMDHENMFWYRQDPGLGLRLIYFSYDVKMKEKGDIPEGYSVSREKKERFSLILESASTNQTSMYLCASSLRDRGRGPQHFGDGTRLSIL.

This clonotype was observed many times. CDR3 DNA: TGCAGTGCCGACGAGGGGCTCAACGAGCAGTACTTC. Its translation: CSADEGLNEQYF. The chain couples TRBV20-1 to TRBJ2-7; D could derive from TRBD1 or TRBD2 (5 bases each). Germline CDR1 is DFQATT and CDR2 is SNEGSKA (reference sequence). The CDR3 has 12 residues. Trimming took off 6 bases at V and 5 bases at J, with 14 bases between the two ends.

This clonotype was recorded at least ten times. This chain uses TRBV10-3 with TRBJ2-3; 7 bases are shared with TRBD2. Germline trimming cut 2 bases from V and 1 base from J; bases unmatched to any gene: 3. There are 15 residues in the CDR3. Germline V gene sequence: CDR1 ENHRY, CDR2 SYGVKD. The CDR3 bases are TGTGCCATCAGTGAGCTTCTAGCGGGCACAGATACGCAGTATTTT. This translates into CAISELLAGTDTQYF.

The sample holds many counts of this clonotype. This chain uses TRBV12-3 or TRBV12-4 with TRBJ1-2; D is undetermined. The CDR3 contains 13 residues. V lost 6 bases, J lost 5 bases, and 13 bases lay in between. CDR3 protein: CASRPTETYGYTF. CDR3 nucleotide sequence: TGTGCCAGCAGGCCAACAGAAACTTATGGCTACACCTTC.

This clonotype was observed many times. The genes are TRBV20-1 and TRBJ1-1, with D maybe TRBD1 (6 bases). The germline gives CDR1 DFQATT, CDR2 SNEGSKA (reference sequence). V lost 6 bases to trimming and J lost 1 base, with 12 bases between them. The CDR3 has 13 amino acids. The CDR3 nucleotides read TGCAGTGCGCCCGGGGGCTCGAACACTGAAGCTTTCTTT. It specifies CSAPGGSNTEAFF.

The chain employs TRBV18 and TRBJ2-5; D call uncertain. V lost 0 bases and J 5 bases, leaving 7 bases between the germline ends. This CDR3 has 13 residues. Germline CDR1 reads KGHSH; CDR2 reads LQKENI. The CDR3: CASSPPSPETQYF. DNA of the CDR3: TGTGCCAGCTCACCACCGAGCCCCGAGACCCAGTACTTC.

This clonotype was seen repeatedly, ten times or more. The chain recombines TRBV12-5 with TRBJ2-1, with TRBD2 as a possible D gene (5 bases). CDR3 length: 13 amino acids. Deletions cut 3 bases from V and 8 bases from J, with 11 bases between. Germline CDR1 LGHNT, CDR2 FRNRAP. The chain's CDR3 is CASGLTRVDEQFF. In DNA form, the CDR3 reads TGTGCTAGTGGTTTAACGAGGGTGGATGAGCAGTTCTTC.

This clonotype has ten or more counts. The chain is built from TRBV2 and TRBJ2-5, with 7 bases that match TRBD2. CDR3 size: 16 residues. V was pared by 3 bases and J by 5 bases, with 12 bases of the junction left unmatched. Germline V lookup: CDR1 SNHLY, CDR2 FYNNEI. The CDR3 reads CASSDGGRGGGETQYF. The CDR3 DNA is TGTGCCAGCAGTGACGGCGGGAGAGGAGGAGGGGAGACCCAGTACTTC.

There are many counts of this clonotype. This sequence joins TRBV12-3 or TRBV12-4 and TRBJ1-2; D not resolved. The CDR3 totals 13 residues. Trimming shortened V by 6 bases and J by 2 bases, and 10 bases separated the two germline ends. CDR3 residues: CASSPTPNYGYTF. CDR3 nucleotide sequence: TGTGCCAGCAGCCCTACCCCGAACTATGGCTACACCTTC.

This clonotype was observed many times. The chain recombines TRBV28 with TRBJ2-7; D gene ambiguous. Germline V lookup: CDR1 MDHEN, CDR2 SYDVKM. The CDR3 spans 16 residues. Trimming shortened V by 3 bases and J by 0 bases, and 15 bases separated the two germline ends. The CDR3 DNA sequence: TGTGCCAGCAGTTTTGAGGAGTCCTCCTACTCCTACGAGCAGTACTTC. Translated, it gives CASSFEESSYSYEQYF.

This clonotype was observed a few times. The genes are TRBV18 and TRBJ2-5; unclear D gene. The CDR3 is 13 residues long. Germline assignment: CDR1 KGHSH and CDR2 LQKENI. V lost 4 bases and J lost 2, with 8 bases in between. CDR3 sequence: CASSRRIQETQYF. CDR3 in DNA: TGTGCCAGCTCACGACGGATTCAAGAGACCCAGTACTTC.

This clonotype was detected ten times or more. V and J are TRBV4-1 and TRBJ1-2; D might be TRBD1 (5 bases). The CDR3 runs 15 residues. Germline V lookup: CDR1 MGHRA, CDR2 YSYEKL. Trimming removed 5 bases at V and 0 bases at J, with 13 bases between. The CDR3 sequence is CASSSRTSSNYGYTF. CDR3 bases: TGCGCCAGCAGCTCTCGGACATCCTCTAACTATGGCTACACCTTC.

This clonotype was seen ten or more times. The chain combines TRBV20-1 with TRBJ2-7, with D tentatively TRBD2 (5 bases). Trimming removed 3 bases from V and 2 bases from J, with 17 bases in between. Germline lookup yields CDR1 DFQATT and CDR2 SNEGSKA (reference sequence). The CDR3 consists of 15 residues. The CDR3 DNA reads TGCAGTGCTAGGTGGGAGCCCTCCTCCGCCTACGAGCAGTACTTC. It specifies CSARWEPSSAYEQYF.

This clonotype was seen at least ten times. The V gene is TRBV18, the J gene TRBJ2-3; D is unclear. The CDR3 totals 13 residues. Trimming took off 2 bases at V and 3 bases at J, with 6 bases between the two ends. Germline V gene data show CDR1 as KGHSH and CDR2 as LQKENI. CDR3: CASSPDPTDTQYF. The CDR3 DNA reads TGTGCCAGCTCACCAGATCCTACAGATACGCAGTATTTT.

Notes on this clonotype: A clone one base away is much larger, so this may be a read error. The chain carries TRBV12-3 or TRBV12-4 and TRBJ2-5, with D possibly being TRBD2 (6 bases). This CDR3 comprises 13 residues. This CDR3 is CASSSGVQGTQYF. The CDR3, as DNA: TGTGCCAGCTCCTCGGGGGTTCAAGGGACCCAGTACTTC.

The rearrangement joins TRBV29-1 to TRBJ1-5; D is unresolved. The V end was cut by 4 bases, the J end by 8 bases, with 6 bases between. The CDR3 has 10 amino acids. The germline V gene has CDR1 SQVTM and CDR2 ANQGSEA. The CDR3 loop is CSVGPEPQHF. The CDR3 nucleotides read TGCAGCGTTGGACCAGAGCCCCAGCATTTT. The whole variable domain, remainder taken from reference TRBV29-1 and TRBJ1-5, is SAVISQKPSRDICQRGTSLTIQCQVDSQVTMMFWYRQQPGQSLTLIATANQGSEATYESGFVIDKFPISRPNLTFSTLTVSNMSPEDSSIYLCSVGPEPQHFGDGTRLSIL.

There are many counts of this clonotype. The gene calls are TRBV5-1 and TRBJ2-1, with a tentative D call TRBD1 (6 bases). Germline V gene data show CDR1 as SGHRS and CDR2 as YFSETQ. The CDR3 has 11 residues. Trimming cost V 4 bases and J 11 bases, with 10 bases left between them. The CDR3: CASSLDRKQFF. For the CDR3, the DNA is TGCGCCAGCAGCCTGGACAGAAAGCAGTTCTTC.

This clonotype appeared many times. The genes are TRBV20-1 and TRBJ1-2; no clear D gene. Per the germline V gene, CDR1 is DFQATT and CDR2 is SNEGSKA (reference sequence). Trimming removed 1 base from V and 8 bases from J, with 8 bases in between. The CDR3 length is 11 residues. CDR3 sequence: CSARGEKGYTF. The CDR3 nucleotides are TGCAGTGCTAGAGGAGAGAAGGGCTACACCTTC.

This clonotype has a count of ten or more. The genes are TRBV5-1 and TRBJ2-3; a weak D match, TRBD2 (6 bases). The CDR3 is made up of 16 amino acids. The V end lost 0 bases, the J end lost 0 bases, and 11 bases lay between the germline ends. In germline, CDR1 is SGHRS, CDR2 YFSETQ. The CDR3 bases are TGCGCCAGCAGCTTGGGGGCTAGCGCTAGCACAGATACGCAGTATTTT. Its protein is CASSLGASASTDTQYF.

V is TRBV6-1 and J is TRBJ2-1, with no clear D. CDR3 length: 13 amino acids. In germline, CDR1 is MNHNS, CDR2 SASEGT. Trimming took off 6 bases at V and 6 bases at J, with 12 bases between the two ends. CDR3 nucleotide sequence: TGTGCCAGCAGGGTGACACACTCCAATGAGCAGTTCTTC. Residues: CASRVTHSNEQFF.

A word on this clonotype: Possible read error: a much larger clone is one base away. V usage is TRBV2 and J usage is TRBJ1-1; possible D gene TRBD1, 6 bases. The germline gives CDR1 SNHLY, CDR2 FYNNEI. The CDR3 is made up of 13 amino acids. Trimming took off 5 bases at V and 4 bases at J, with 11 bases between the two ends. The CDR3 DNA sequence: TGTGCCAGCAGTAAGATAGGGGGCACTGAAGCTTTCTTT. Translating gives CASSKIGGTEAFF.

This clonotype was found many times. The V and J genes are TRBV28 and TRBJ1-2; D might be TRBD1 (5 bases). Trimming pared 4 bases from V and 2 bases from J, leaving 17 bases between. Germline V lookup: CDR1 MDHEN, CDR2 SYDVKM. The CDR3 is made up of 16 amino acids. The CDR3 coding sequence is TGTGCCAGCAGTTCTCTTGGGGGGATGGAGAACTATGGCTACACCTTC. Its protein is CASSSLGGMENYGYTF.

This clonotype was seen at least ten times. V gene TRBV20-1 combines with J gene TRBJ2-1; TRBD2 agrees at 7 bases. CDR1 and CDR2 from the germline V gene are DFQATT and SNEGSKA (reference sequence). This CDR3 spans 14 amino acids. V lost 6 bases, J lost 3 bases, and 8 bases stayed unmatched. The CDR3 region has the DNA TGCAGTGCGCGTAGGACGGGAGGCTACAATGAGCAGTTCTTC. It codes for CSARRTGGYNEQFF.

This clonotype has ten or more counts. Here the CDR3 DNA reads TGTGCCAGCAGCCTCGGGACATACAACACTGAAGCTTTCTTT. It specifies CASSLGTYNTEAFF. The J gene is TRBJ1-1, the V gene TRBV7-3; D is possibly TRBD1 (6 bases). Germline V lookup: CDR1 SGHTA, CDR2 FQGTGA. This CDR3 comprises 14 residues. Between the trimmed V and J ends, which lost 5 bases and 2 bases, there was a span of 12 bases.

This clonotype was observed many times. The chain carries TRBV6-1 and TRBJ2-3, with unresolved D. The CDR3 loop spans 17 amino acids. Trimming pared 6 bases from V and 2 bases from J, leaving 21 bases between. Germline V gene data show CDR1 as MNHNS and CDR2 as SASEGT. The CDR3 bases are TGTGCCAGCAGCCCTACCGTGGGCGGAGCGATCACAGATACGCAGTATTTT. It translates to CASSPTVGGAITDTQYF.

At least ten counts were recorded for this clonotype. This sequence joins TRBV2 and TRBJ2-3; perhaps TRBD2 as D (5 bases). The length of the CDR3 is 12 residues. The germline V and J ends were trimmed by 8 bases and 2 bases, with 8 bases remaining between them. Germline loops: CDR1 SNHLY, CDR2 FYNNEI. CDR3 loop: CASAGDTDTQYF. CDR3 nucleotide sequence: TGTGCCAGCGCGGGTGACACAGATACGCAGTATTTT. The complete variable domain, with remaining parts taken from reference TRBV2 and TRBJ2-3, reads EPEVTQTPSHQVTQMGQEVILRCVPISNHLYFYWYRQILGQKVEFLVSFYNNEISEKSEIFDDQFSVERPDGSNFTLKIRSTKLEDSAMYFCASAGDTDTQYFGPGTRLTVL.

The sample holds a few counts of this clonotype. CDR3 nucleotides: TGTGCCTGGAGGGAGGCATCCTACGAGCAGTACTTC. This translates into CAWREASYEQYF. The chain links TRBV30 to TRBJ2-7; a weak D match, TRBD2 (5 bases). V was pared by 3 bases and J by 1 base, with 7 bases between. This CDR3 comprises 12 residues. Germline CDR1 and CDR2: GTSNPN and SVGIG (reference sequence).

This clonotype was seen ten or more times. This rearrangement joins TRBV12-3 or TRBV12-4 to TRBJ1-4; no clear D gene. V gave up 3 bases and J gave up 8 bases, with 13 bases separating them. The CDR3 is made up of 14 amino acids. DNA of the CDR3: TGTGCCAGCAGTTTTATTGGAGGGCCCGAAAAACTGTTTTTT. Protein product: CASSFIGGPEKLFF.